This record concerns one TCR beta chain sequence. The antigen remains unidentified. J was trimmed by 10 bases and V by 3 bases; bases with no gene match: 12. CDR3 length: 15 residues. Germline values: CDR1 SGDLS, CDR2 YYNGEE. The sample comes from a study of cytomegalovirus exposure and HLA in healthy donors. Study-level points and caveats: It was about 150 TCR beta chains that were listed as cytomegalovirus-associated. Through in vitro validation, three CMV-associated chains were shown to be specific for CMV antigens. A classifier reportedly called cytomegalovirus status with high sensitivity and specificity.

The donors belonged to the roughly 110-subject validation cohort, separate from the approximately 700-subject first cohort. Libraries were prepared by immunoSEQ multiplex PCR; TCRdb keeps only in-frame clonotypes and omits some of them. The data contain under 80,000 clones, roughly 95% of them singletons. V gene TRBV9 combines with J gene TRBJ1-4; 7 nucleotides line up with TRBD1. The sample taken for sequencing was PBMCs. The receptor's source is a young woman in good health and CMV-seropositive. CDR3 loop: CASSEGGQAGGKLFF. CDR3 bases: TGTGCCAGCAGCGAAGGAGGACAGGCCGGTGGAAAACTGTTTTTT.